These 2 T cell receptor beta chains originate from one sample sequenced in a study of blood T cells in healthy people across ages. Through a sample-barcoded 5' primer and a J-beta primer mix, a second PCR was run for roughly 7 to 11 cycles. From the 5' RACE reads, TCRdb called clonotypes with MiXCR, one entry per CDR3 protein. The sample shows about 1.7 million distinct CDR3 sequences, 28% of them seen only once. The sequenced sample was blood. These TCRs come from a woman between 25 and 40 years old in good health.

This clonotype has a handful of counts. The rearrangement uses TRBV2 and TRBJ2-5; the match to TRBD2 covers 8 bases. J gave up 6 bases and V 5 bases, and 8 bases lay outside the gene matches. Germline CDR1 SNHLY, CDR2 FYNNEI. The CDR3 contains 14 residues. DNA for the CDR3: TGTGCCAGCAGTACCGGGACTAGGACGCAGACCCAGTACTTC. Protein: CASSTGTRTQTQYF.

With respect to this clonotype: The conserved phenylalanine or tryptophan normally closing the CDR3 is absent here, so this likely arose from a read error. The V call is TRBV4-1, the J call TRBJ2-1; no definite D call. The length of the CDR3 is 16 residues. V was trimmed by 1 base and J by 0 bases, leaving 10 bases between them. The germline gives CDR1 MGHRA, CDR2 YSYEKL. The CDR3 region has the DNA TGCGCCAGCAGCCAAGTCGACTTAGTCTCCTACAATGAGCAGTTCGTC. As protein: CASSQVDLVSYNEQFV.